The clone carrying this TCR beta chain was counted many times. Its target is not known. This beta chain is an unintended read in a library built for alpha chains; its size means little. This entry comes from a study of spatial heterogeneity in lung cancer. Overall study findings and caveats: Counts of expanded alpha and beta TCRs within tumors tracked the tumor nonsynonymous mutation count.

Time point indicated: sample taken at primary tumor resection. The CDR3 has 15 amino acids. V lost 0 bases to trimming and J lost 5 bases, with 13 bases between them. Per the germline V gene, CDR1 is MNHEY and CDR2 is SVGAGI. TCRdb re-analysed the 5' RACE reads in MiXCR, keeping a single row per CDR3 protein. The sample has about 6,000 distinct CDR3 sequences; approximately 14% are singletons. V gene TRBV6-5 combines with J gene TRBJ2-5; TRBD2 is a possible D gene (7 bases). The TCR sequence derives from a male donor with early-stage non-small cell lung cancer. Material: lung tumor tissue, obtained at surgery. The CDR3 DNA sequence: TGTGCCAGCAGTTACTCGATTGGGGGGGGCGAGACCCAGTACTTC. It translates to CASSYSIGGGETQYF.